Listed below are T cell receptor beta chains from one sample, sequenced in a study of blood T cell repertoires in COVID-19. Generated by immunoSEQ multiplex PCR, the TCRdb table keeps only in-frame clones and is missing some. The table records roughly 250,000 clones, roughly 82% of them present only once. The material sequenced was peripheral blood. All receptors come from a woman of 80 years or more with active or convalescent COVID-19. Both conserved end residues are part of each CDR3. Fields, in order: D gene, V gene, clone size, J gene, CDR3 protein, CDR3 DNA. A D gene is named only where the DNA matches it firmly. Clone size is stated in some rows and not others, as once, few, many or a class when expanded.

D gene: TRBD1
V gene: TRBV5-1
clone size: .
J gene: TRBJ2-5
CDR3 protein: CASSSDRGQGETQYF
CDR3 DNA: TGCGCCAGCAGCTCTGACAGGGGGCAGGGAGAGACCCAGTACTTC

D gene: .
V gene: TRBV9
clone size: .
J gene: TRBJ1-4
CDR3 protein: CASSPHYAGNEKLFF
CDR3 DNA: TGTGCCAGCAGCCCCCACTACGCGGGGAATGAAAAACTGTTTTTT

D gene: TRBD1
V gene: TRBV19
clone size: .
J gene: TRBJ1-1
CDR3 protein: CASSPRDRLRTEAFF
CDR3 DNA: TGTGCCAGTAGTCCACGGGACAGGTTGAGGACTGAAGCTTTCTTT

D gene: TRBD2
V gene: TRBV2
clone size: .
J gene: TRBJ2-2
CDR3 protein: CASCGLASNTGELFF
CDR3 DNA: TGTGCCAGCTGCGGACTAGCGTCGAACACCGGGGAGCTGTTTTTT

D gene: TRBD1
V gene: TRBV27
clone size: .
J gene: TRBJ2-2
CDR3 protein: CASSPTGGADTGELFF
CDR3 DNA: TGTGCCAGCAGTCCCACAGGGGGCGCGGACACCGGGGAGCTGTTTTTT

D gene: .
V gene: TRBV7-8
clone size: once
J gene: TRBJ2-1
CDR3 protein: CASSSGRGLYNEQFF
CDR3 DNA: TGTGCCAGCAGCTCAGGTAGGGGGTTGTACAATGAGCAGTTCTTC

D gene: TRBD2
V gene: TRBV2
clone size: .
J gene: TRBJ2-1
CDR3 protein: CASSAERESNEQFF
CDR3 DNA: TGTGCCAGCAGTGCTGAGCGGGAGAGCAATGAGCAGTTCTTC

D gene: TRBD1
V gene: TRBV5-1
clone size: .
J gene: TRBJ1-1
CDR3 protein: CASSFSGTGRAFF
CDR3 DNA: TGCGCCAGCAGCTTCTCCGGGACAGGACGAGCTTTCTTT

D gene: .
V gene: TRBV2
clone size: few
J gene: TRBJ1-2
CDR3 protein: CASSERGYQGYGYTF
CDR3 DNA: TGTGCCAGCAGTGAAAGGGGTTACCAGGGCTATGGCTACACCTTC

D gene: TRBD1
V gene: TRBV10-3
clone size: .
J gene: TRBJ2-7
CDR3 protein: CAIGRQGSYEQYF
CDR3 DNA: TGTGCCATCGGCAGACAGGGCTCCTACGAGCAGTACTTC

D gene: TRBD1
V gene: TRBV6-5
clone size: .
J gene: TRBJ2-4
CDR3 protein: CASSFRVRGPDIQYF
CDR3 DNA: TGTGCCAGCAGTTTTCGCGTCAGGGGGCCAGACATTCAGTACTTC

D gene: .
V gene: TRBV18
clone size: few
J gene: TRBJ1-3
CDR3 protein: CASSLTDSSGNTIYF
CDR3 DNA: TGTGCCAGCTCACTGACGGACAGCTCTGGAAACACCATATATTTT

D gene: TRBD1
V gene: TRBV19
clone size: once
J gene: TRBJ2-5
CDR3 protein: CASSRAGGLETQYF
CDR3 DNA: TGTGCCAGTAGTAGGGCAGGGGGCTTGGAGACCCAGTACTTC

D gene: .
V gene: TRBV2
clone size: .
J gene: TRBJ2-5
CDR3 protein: CASSLRVVTGTQYF
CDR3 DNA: TGTGCCAGCAGTTTGAGAGTCGTAACGGGGACCCAGTACTTC

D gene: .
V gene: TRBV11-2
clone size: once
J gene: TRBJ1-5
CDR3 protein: CASSLARNQPQHF
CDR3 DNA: TGTGCCAGCAGCTTAGCCAGGAATCAGCCCCAGCATTTT

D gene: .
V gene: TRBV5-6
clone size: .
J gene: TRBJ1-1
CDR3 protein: CASSLNSHAAFF
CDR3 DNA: TGTGCCAGCAGCTTGAACAGTCACGCAGCTTTCTTT

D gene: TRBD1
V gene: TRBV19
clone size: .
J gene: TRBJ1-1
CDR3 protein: CASLLRDRARSTEAFF
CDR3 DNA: TGTGCCAGCTTACTCCGGGACAGGGCTAGGAGCACTGAAGCTTTCTTT

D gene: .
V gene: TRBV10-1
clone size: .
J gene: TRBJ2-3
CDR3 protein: CASSERGDTQYF
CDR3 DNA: TGCGCCAGCAGTGAGAGGGGTGATACGCAGTATTTT

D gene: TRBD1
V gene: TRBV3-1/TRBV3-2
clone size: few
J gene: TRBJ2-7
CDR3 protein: CASSQDLIPSHVRTGGEQYF
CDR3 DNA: TGTGCCAGCAGCCAAGATCTCATTCCGAGTCATGTCCGGACAGGGGGCGAGCAGTACTTC

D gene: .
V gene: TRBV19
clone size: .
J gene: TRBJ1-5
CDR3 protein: CASSIDLRQRPRTQHF
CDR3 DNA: TGTGCCAGTAGTATAGATCTGCGACAGCGACCTAGGACCCAGCATTTT

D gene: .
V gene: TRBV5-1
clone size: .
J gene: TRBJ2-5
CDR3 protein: CASSLEAPGTQYF
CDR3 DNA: TGCGCCAGCAGCTTGGAGGCGCCGGGGACCCAGTACTTC

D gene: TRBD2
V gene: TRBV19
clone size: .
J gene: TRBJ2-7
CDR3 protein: CATRATSGGRQYF
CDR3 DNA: TGTGCCACCAGAGCTACTAGCGGGGGGCGGCAGTACTTC

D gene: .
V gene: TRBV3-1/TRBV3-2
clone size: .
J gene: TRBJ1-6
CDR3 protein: CASSLGNGGSPLHF
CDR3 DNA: TGTGCCAGCAGCCTCGGGAACGGCGGTTCACCCCTCCACTTT

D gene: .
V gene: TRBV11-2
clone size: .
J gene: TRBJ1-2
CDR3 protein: CASSFRADYGYTF
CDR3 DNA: TGTGCCAGCAGCTTCCGTGCGGACTATGGCTACACCTTC

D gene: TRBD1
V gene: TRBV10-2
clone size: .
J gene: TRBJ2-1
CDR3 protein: CASSQGQGAGDEQFF
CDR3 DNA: TGCGCCAGCAGTCAGGGACAGGGGGCCGGGGATGAGCAGTTCTTC

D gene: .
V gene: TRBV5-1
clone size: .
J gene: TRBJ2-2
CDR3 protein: CASSLEGTSNTGELFF
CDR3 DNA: TGCGCCAGCAGCTTGGAAGGGACTTCGAACACCGGGGAGCTGTTTTTT

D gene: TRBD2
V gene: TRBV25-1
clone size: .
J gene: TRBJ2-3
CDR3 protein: CASSGTGTSFGDTQYF
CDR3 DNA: TGTGCCAGCAGTGGCACCGGGACTAGCTTCGGAGATACGCAGTATTTT

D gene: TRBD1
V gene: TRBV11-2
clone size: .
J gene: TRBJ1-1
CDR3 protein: CASSLWDRTMVTEAFF
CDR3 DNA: TGTGCCAGCAGCTTATGGGACAGGACAATGGTTACTGAAGCTTTCTTT

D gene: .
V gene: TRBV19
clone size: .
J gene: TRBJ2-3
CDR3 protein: CASSNRVDTQYF
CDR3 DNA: TGTGCCAGTAGTAACAGGGTAGATACGCAGTATTTT

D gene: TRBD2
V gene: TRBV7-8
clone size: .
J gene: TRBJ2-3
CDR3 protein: CASGRSGLTDTQYF
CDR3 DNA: TGTGCCAGCGGTCGTAGCGGGCTCACAGATACGCAGTATTTT

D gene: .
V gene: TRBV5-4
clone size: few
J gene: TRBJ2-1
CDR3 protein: CASSLDLGASYNEQFF
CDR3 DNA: TGTGCCAGCAGCTTGGATCTAGGGGCCTCCTACAATGAGCAGTTCTTC